These 29 T cell receptor beta chains share one sample of origin, sequenced in a study of Graves' ophthalmopathy and Graves' hyperthyroidism. From RNA, the CDR3 regions of TCR beta chains were amplified and sequenced. HTBI primers primed a first-round RT-PCR, and a second-round multiplex PCR followed. One entry per CDR3 protein results from TCRdb running MiXCR on the multiplex PCR reads. The data hold about 370,000 distinct CDR3 sequences, with roughly 18% observed a single time. What was sequenced was peripheral blood. These receptors all stem from a woman between 18 and 29 years old with Graves' ophthalmopathy.

This clonotype was observed at least ten times. The CDR3 sequence: CATSSAWDSEGETQYF. CDR3 coding DNA: TGTGCCACCAGCAGCGCTTGGGACTCCGAGGGGGAGACCCAGTACTTC. The rearrangement joins TRBV15 to TRBJ2-5, with D perhaps TRBD2 (6 bases). From germline, CDR1 is LNHNV and CDR2 YYDKDF (reference sequence). The germline V and J ends were trimmed by 3 bases and 5 bases, with 19 bases remaining between them. The CDR3 sequence is 16 residues long.

This clonotype showed up many times. This chain links TRBV19 with TRBJ1-1, with D maybe TRBD1 (6 bases). Trimming stripped 6 bases from V and 0 bases from J, with 17 bases between. The CDR3 sequence is 16 residues long. In germline, CDR1 is LNHDA, CDR2 SQIVND (reference sequence). DNA of the CDR3: TGTGCCAGTAGCTTACACAGGGCGACAGTGAACACTGAAGCTTTCTTT. Encoded protein: CASSLHRATVNTEAFF.

This clonotype was seen repeatedly, ten times or more. This chain connects TRBV6-2 or TRBV6-3 to TRBJ1-1; 9 bases line up with TRBD1. The germline gives CDR1 MNHEY, CDR2 SVGEGT. J gave up 10 bases and V 7 bases, and 7 bases lay outside the gene matches. The CDR3 totals 12 residues. The CDR3 DNA reads TGTGCCAGCACCTCACCGGGACAGGGAGCTTTCTTT. This codes for CASTSPGQGAFF.

This clonotype was seen many times. The chain employs TRBV3-1 and TRBJ2-3; no clear D gene. CDR1 is LGHDT and CDR2 is YNNKEL in the germline V gene (reference sequence). Trimming stripped 2 bases from V and 2 bases from J, with 11 bases between. CDR3 length: 15 amino acids. CDR3 protein: CASSQFGSLTDTQYF. As DNA, the CDR3 is TGTGCCAGCAGCCAATTTGGCTCCCTCACAGATACGCAGTATTTT.

This clonotype came up many times. The chain employs TRBV7-2 and TRBJ1-6, with D uncertain. CDR1 and CDR2 (germline): SGHTA, FQGNSA. V was clipped by 0 bases and J by 9 bases, with 6 bases between them. The CDR3 consists of 13 residues. The CDR3, as DNA: TGTGCCAGCAGCTTAGCCAGTAGTTCACCCCTCCACTTT. Protein: CASSLASSSPLHF.

There are many counts of this clonotype. The V and J genes are TRBV27 and TRBJ2-7; the D is unclear. The CDR3 extends over 13 amino acids. Germline V lookup: CDR1 MNHEY, CDR2 SMNVEV (reference sequence). Trimming removed 6 bases from V and 0 bases from J, with 9 bases in between. The CDR3 DNA reads as TGTGCCAGCAGCTTAACCTCCTCCTACGAGCAGTACTTC. It codes for CASSLTSSYEQYF.

This rearrangement joins TRBV6-4 to TRBJ2-7; 14 bases line up with TRBD2. This CDR3 has 17 residues. Germline V CDR1 and CDR2: MRHNA, SNTAGT. V gave up 6 bases and J gave up 4 bases; unmatched junction bases: 11. CDR3 nucleotide sequence: TGTGCCAGCAGCGAAGGTCTCGGGACTAGCGGGAGTTACGAGCAGTACTTC. This encodes CASSEGLGTSGSYEQYF.

At least ten counts were recorded for this clonotype. V and J are TRBV12-3 or TRBV12-4 and TRBJ2-5, with a tentative D call TRBD2 (5 bases). The germline V and J ends were trimmed by 6 bases and 5 bases, with 13 bases remaining between them. This CDR3 region has 13 residues. DNA of the CDR3: TGTGCCAGCAGCTGGAGGTCGACGGAGACCCAGTACTTC. Its translation is CASSWRSTETQYF.

The table lists this clonotype with many counts. The chain uses TRBV28 and TRBJ1-6; D gene unclear. Germline values: CDR1 MDHEN, CDR2 SYDVKM. Trimming removed 1 base at V and 8 bases at J, with 12 bases between. This CDR3 comprises 15 residues. The CDR3 here is CASSLLTQAHSPLHF. The CDR3 bases are TGTGCCAGCAGTTTATTGACTCAGGCGCATTCACCCCTCCACTTT.

At least ten counts were recorded for this clonotype. The chain is built from TRBV27 and TRBJ1-2; D is unresolved. The CDR3 consists of 15 residues. The germline V and J ends were trimmed by 6 bases and 2 bases, with 16 bases remaining between them. Germline CDR1 reads MNHEY; CDR2 reads SMNVEV (reference sequence). The CDR3 sequence is CASRATRLINYGYTF. The CDR3 bases are TGTGCCAGCAGAGCCACAAGACTGATCAACTATGGCTACACCTTC.

This clonotype was seen many times. This chain uses TRBV12-3 or TRBV12-4 with TRBJ1-2; D may be TRBD1 (6 bases). V was cut by 3 bases and J by 7 bases, with 21 bases left in between. The CDR3 is 16 amino acids. The CDR3 reads CASSFPLFKGRGGYTF. As DNA, the CDR3 is TGTGCCAGCAGTTTCCCCCTTTTCAAGGGCAGGGGTGGCTACACCTTC.

In its sample, this clonotype was seen many times. CDR3 sequence (DNA): TGTGCCAGCAGTTTAAAGGGCTATGGCTACACCTTC. Protein sequence: CASSLKGYGYTF. The V gene is TRBV28, the J gene TRBJ1-2; D ambiguous. This CDR3 has 12 amino acids. Trimming removed 2 bases at V and 4 bases at J, with 5 bases between. Germline V gene lookup returns CDR1 MDHEN and CDR2 SYDVKM.

There are many counts of this clonotype. The J gene is TRBJ2-7, the V gene TRBV28, with TRBD2 matching 7 bases. Per the germline V gene, CDR1 is MDHEN and CDR2 is SYDVKM. The V gene end was trimmed by 4 bases and the J gene end by 2 bases; junction bases not matched to a gene: 8. CDR3 length: 15 amino acids. This chain's CDR3 is CASSSPAGSPYEQYF. CDR3 sequence (DNA): TGTGCCAGCAGTTCGCCAGCGGGAAGCCCCTACGAGCAGTACTTC.

This clonotype occurred many times. V gene TRBV12-3 or TRBV12-4 combines with J gene TRBJ2-7; the match to TRBD2 covers 12 bases. The ends lost 3 bases at V and 3 bases at J; junction bases unmatched: 3. This CDR3 is 15 amino acids long. The CDR3 is CASSFSTSGGYEQYF. CDR3 DNA sequence: TGTGCCAGCAGTTTTTCGACTAGCGGGGGCTACGAGCAGTACTTC.

The CDR3 DNA is TGTGCCAGCAGTCCGCTAGCAGGGTATGGCTACACCTTC. Protein sequence: CASSPLAGYGYTF. The V gene is TRBV12-3 or TRBV12-4, the J gene TRBJ1-2, with D possibly TRBD1 on 5 matching bases. Trimming stripped 5 bases from V and 5 bases from J, with 12 bases between. This CDR3 is built from 13 residues.

This clonotype has at least ten counts. In nucleotides, the CDR3 is TGTGCCAGCAGTTTAGGGGGACAGTACTACAATGAGCAGTTCTTC. As protein: CASSLGGQYYNEQFF. The genes are TRBV28 and TRBJ2-1; 7 bases map to TRBD1. The V gene's germline CDR1 is MDHEN and CDR2 SYDVKM. The CDR3 contains 15 residues. Trimming took 2 bases from V and 3 from J; bases not matched to a gene: 4.

This clonotype was counted many times. This chain joins TRBV6-5 and TRBJ2-2; a weak D match, TRBD2 (6 bases). The CDR3 spans 14 residues. CDR1 and CDR2 (germline): MNHEY, SVGAGI. Trimming pared 6 bases from V and 3 bases from J, leaving 11 bases between. CDR3 in amino acids: CASRRESDTGELFF. The CDR3 DNA sequence: TGTGCCAGCAGACGGGAGTCGGACACCGGGGAGCTGTTTTTT.

The V call is TRBV28, the J call TRBJ1-3; tentatively, D is TRBD1 (6 bases). V lost 6 bases and J 2 bases, leaving 20 bases between the germline ends. This CDR3 spans 17 amino acids. CDR1 is MDHEN and CDR2 is SYDVKM in the germline V gene. The CDR3 DNA follows: TGTGCCAGCAGCCGTCCCTCGGACAGATACCCTGGAAACACCATATATTTT. Amino acids: CASSRPSDRYPGNTIYF.

In this sample, this clonotype turned up many times. V is TRBV6-5 and J is TRBJ2-5; D gene uncertain. CDR3 length: 18 residues. Looked up from germline, CDR1 is MNHEY and CDR2 is SVGAGI. V lost 0 bases to trimming and J lost 2 bases, with 19 bases between them. The CDR3 DNA sequence: TGTGCCAGCAGTTACTCTTCCCTAAGACCGGCACAGCAAGAGACCCAGTACTTC. Protein sequence: CASSYSSLRPAQQETQYF.

This clonotype was counted ten times or more. V is TRBV7-3 and J is TRBJ2-6; D assignment may be TRBD1 or TRBD2 (6 bases each). The V gene lost 4 bases and the J gene lost 0 bases, with 19 bases spanning the gap. This CDR3 region has 19 residues. Per the germline V gene, CDR1 is SGHTA and CDR2 is FQGTGA. The CDR3 sequence is CASSWRGGAGLSGANVLTF. The CDR3, as DNA: TGTGCCAGCAGCTGGCGAGGGGGAGCGGGCCTCTCTGGGGCCAACGTCCTGACTTTC.

This clonotype occurred many times. The chain joins TRBV9 to TRBJ2-7; D is possibly TRBD2 (5 bases). The V gene's germline CDR1 is SGDLS and CDR2 YYNGEE. V gave up 0 bases and J gave up 2 bases, with 9 bases separating them. This CDR3 is built from 14 residues. The CDR3 coding sequence is TGTGCCAGCAGCGTAGGGAGCGGTACCTACGAGCAGTACTTC. Its translation is CASSVGSGTYEQYF.

In this sample, this clonotype turned up many times. The chain employs TRBV13 and TRBJ2-5; D possibly corresponds to TRBD1 (8 bases). The CDR3 contains 13 residues. CDR1 PRHDT and CDR2 FYEKMQ come from the germline V gene (reference sequence). V was cut by 5 bases and J by 5 bases, with 12 bases left in between. The CDR3 bases are TGTGCCAGCAGCGGACAGGGAGGGGAGACCCAGTACTTC. Translating it yields CASSGQGGETQYF.

In its sample, this clonotype was seen a few times. This sequence joins TRBV4-1 and TRBJ2-2; 8 bases align to TRBD2. Germline V gene sequence: CDR1 MGHRA, CDR2 YSYEKL. The ends lost 0 bases at V and 1 base at J; junction bases unmatched: 10. The CDR3 runs to 19 residues. The CDR3 sequence is CASSQEGHREGMNTGELFF. The DNA for the CDR3 is TGCGCCAGCAGCCAAGAAGGTCATCGGGAGGGTATGAACACCGGGGAGCTGTTTTTT.

This clonotype has a count of ten or more. This chain joins TRBV9 and TRBJ2-2; D possibly uses TRBD1 or TRBD2 (7 bases each). The germline V and J ends were trimmed by 3 bases and 3 bases, with 15 bases remaining between them. Germline CDR1 reads SGDLS; CDR2 reads YYNGEE. This CDR3 has 16 amino acids. The CDR3 loop is CASSEGGGQYTGELFF. The CDR3 DNA reads as TGTGCCAGCAGCGAGGGAGGGGGACAGTACACCGGGGAGCTGTTTTTT.

This clonotype has at least ten counts. The rearrangement uses TRBV7-2 and TRBJ2-5, with 9 bases that match TRBD2. V lost 2 bases to trimming and J lost 5 bases; unmatched junction nucleotides: 6. Germline CDR1 reads SGHTA; CDR2 reads FQGNSA. This CDR3 is 15 amino acids long. CDR3 nucleotide sequence: TGTGCCAGCAGCTTAAGCGGGGGGCCGGGGGAGACCCAGTACTTC. Protein product: CASSLSGGPGETQYF. The entire variable domain, with the rest obtained from reference TRBV7-2 and TRBJ2-5, is as follows: GAGVSQSPSNKVTEKGKDVELRCDPISGHTALYWYRQSLGQGLEFLIYFQGNSAPDKSGLPSDRFSAERTGGSVSTLTIQRTQQEDSAVYLCASSLSGGPGETQYFGPGTRLLVL.

This clonotype occurred many times. The CDR3 DNA follows: TGTGCCATCAGTGACCGGGACACACTTTTTAATCAGCCCCAGCATTTT. Encoded protein: CAISDRDTLFNQPQHF. The chain combines TRBV10-3 with TRBJ1-5; D perhaps matches TRBD1 (6 bases). The CDR3 is 16 amino acids. CDR1 is ENHRY, CDR2 SYGVKD, per germline. Trimming took 3 bases from V and 4 from J, leaving 16 bases between them.

There are many counts of this clonotype. The chain uses TRBV6-2 or TRBV6-3 and TRBJ1-1; 7 bases line up with TRBD1. The CDR3 contains 17 residues. Germline V lookup: CDR1 MNHEY, CDR2 SVGEGT. The ends lost 0 bases at V and 3 bases at J; junction bases unmatched: 10. CDR3 protein: CASSYSLTGLWDTEAFF. CDR3 nucleotide sequence: TGTGCCAGCAGTTACTCCTTGACAGGGCTCTGGGACACTGAAGCTTTCTTT.

This clonotype was counted ten times or more. V is TRBV7-8 and J is TRBJ1-3, with D uncertain. The CDR3 spans 14 residues. The V gene's germline CDR1 is SGHVS and CDR2 FQNEAQ. V was clipped by 5 bases and J by 2 bases, with 10 bases between them. This CDR3 is CASSPQSTGNTIYF. CDR3 coding DNA: TGTGCCAGCAGCCCCCAGAGTACTGGAAACACCATATATTTT.

This clonotype was seen at least ten times. The chain combines TRBV12-3 or TRBV12-4 with TRBJ1-2; D perhaps matches TRBD1 (5 bases). The CDR3 loop spans 14 amino acids. V was clipped by 4 bases and J by 3 bases, with 12 bases between them. The CDR3 spells CASSSLGRDYGYTF. The CDR3 DNA reads TGTGCCAGCAGTTCCTTGGGCAGGGACTATGGCTACACCTTC.